This paragraph covers one T cell receptor (beta chain) sequence. Its antigen target is currently unknown. No base qualities exist here, and no much larger clone lies one base off it. The data are from a study of control samples from healthy donors and cancer patients (dated by TCRdb to between 2020 and 2021). Its CDR3 holds 14 amino acids, cysteine through phenylalanine. The kept DNA is CDR3 alone, 42 bases in frame from the first base. Trimming costs V 0 bases and J 4 bases, and their ends lie 9 bases apart. The germline V gene sets CDR1 to SGHDT and CDR2 to YYEEEE. The library was built by means of the immunoSEQ multiplex PCR assay. TCRdb limited this immuneACCESS table to in-frame rearrangements with V and J called. A share of clones is missing; checked studies link under half to unresolved V genes, and the rest is unexplained. The sample includes about 53,000 clones, with approximately 86% observed a single time. Clones ranked in the top ten supply over 12% of the sample.

Sequenced sample: PBMCs. The chain links TRBV5-6 with TRBJ2-3; TRBD2 is a possible D gene, resting on 5 matching bases. The receptor comes from a man between 60 and 75 years old with head and neck cancer. The CDR3 loop reads CASSLVEEADTQYF. The DNA reads TGTGCCAGCAGCTTGGTCGAGGAGGCAGATACGCAGTATTTT.